The 15 T cell receptor beta chains given below trace back to one sample, sequenced in a study of blood T cell repertoires in COVID-19. TCRdb's copy holds only in-frame clones and misses some; the assay was immunoSEQ multiplex PCR. The table records over 70,000 clones, about 86% of them present only once. The specimen sequenced was peripheral blood. The receptors shown here come from a human donor in a cohort sampled during active COVID-19.

The V and J genes are TRBV5-6 and TRBJ2-3, with 7 bases identical to TRBD2. Germline-derived CDR1 and CDR2 are SGHDT and YYEEEE. Trimming took 4 bases from V and 0 from J; bases not matched to a gene: 5. The CDR3 sequence is 15 residues long. CDR3 sequence reads: CASSPMGGSTDTQYF. Written as DNA, the CDR3 is TGTGCCAGCAGCCCAATGGGGGGGAGCACAGATACGCAGTATTTT. Complete variable domain (other parts from reference TRBV5-6 and TRBJ2-3): DAGVTQSPTHLIKTRGQQVTLRCSPKSGHDTVSWYQQALGQGPQFIFQYYEEEERQRGNFPDRFSGHQFPNYSSELNVNALLLGDSALYLCASSPMGGSTDTQYFGPGTRLTVL.

The chain couples TRBV3-1 (or the pseudogene TRBV3-2) to TRBJ1-4, with TRBD1 matching 7 bases. The J segment lost 6 bases and the V segment lost 0 bases, leaving 10 bases of the junction unmatched. This CDR3 has 17 amino acids. CDR1 and CDR2 from the germline V gene are LGHDT and YNNKEL (reference sequence). This CDR3 reads CASSQDFALQGDEKLFF. The CDR3 bases are TGTGCCAGCAGCCAAGATTTCGCCCTCCAGGGGGATGAAAAACTGTTTTTT.

The gene calls are TRBV15 and TRBJ1-3, with D possibly matching TRBD1 (6 bases). Trimming removed 1 base from V and 2 bases from J, with 12 bases in between. This CDR3 is 16 amino acids long. Germline-derived CDR1 and CDR2 are LNHNV and YYDKDF (reference sequence). DNA of the CDR3: TGTGCCACCAGCAGAGGACCGGGGACACCTGGAAACACCATATATTTT. It yields the protein CATSRGPGTPGNTIYF.

The rearrangement joins TRBV10-3 to TRBJ2-5, with 8 bases aligning to TRBD1. This CDR3 contains 16 residues. Germline V gives CDR1 ENHRY, CDR2 SYGVKD. V lost 2 bases and J lost 2; bases outside the gene matches: 7. As DNA, the CDR3 is TGTGCCATCAGTGAGACGGGACAGGTTTCTCAAGAGACCCAGTACTTC. Protein product: CAISETGQVSQETQYF.

The rearrangement uses TRBV2 and TRBJ2-7, with 7 bases aligning to TRBD1. Unmatched junction bases numbered 12, after V lost 7 bases and J lost 6 bases. This CDR3 region has 14 residues. Germline V lookup: CDR1 SNHLY, CDR2 FYNNEI. Here the CDR3 reads CASTRQGWGSEQYF. The CDR3 nucleotides are TGTGCCAGCACCCGACAGGGATGGGGTAGCGAGCAGTACTTC.

V is TRBV9 and J is TRBJ2-5; possible D gene TRBD2, 7 bases. The V end was cut by 0 bases, the J end by 5 bases, with 11 bases between. The CDR3 extends over 14 amino acids. Per germline, CDR1 SGDLS and CDR2 YYNGEE. In nucleotides, the CDR3 is TGTGCCAGCAGCGTAGAGGGAGGGGGGGAGACCCAGTACTTC. This gives the protein CASSVEGGGETQYF.

The chain combines TRBV20-1 with TRBJ2-1; 11 bases agree with TRBD2. There are 10 residues in the CDR3. CDR1 is DFQATT, CDR2 SNEGSKA, per germline (reference sequence). The trim removed 3 bases at V and 15 bases at J, leaving 1 base unmatched. CDR3 DNA sequence: TGCAGTGCTAGCGGGACTAGCGGGTTCTTC. This gives the protein CSASGTSGFF.

The chain links TRBV5-8 to TRBJ2-7; D uncertain. V lost 7 bases, J lost 6 bases, and 11 bases lay in between. The CDR3 is 11 residues long. Per germline, CDR1 SGHTS and CDR2 YDEGEE. In nucleotides, the CDR3 is TGTGCCAGCGTACGGGTCGGCGAGCAGTACTTC. Amino acids: CASVRVGEQYF.

The chain recombines TRBV27 with TRBJ2-2; unclear D gene. Germline loops: CDR1 MNHEY, CDR2 SMNVEV (reference sequence). The germline V and J ends were trimmed by 5 bases and 0 bases, with 7 bases remaining between them. The CDR3 totals 14 residues. CDR3 amino acids: CASSLRANTGELFF. DNA of the CDR3: TGTGCCAGCAGTCTCCGGGCGAACACCGGGGAGCTGTTTTTT.

This chain links TRBV7-7 with TRBJ2-1; 8 bases line up with TRBD2. V dropped 1 base and J dropped 9; count of bases not matched to a gene: 8. The CDR3 sequence is 15 residues long. Germline V lookup: CDR1 SSHAT, CDR2 FNYEAQ (reference sequence). The CDR3 sequence: CASSLEGVAGTEQFF. CDR3 nucleotide sequence: TGTGCCAGCAGCTTAGAGGGGGTAGCGGGGACTGAGCAGTTCTTC. The full variable domain, its missing parts supplied by reference TRBV7-7 and TRBJ2-1, is GAGVSQSPRYKVTKRGQDVTLRCDPISSHATLYWYQQALGQGPEFLTYFNYEAQPDKSGLPSDRFSAERPEGSISTLTIQRTEQRDSAMYRCASSLEGVAGTEQFFGPGTRLTVL.

The chain carries TRBV10-3 and TRBJ1-3, with D perhaps matching TRBD1 (6 bases). The V gene's germline CDR1 is ENHRY and CDR2 SYGVKD. Trimming stripped 3 bases from V and 1 base from J, with 13 bases between. The CDR3 totals 16 residues. The DNA of the CDR3 is TGTGCCATCAGTGAAATTGGACAGCCGTCTGGAAACACCATATATTTT. Protein product: CAISEIGQPSGNTIYF.

This clone was found once. CDR3 region: CASGNRGQFNEKLFF. CDR3 DNA: TGTGCCAGCGGTAACAGGGGTCAATTTAATGAAAAACTGTTTTTT. This sequence joins TRBV6-5 and TRBJ1-4, with 7 bases identical to TRBD1. Losses at the gene ends were 8 bases for V and 4 bases for J; bases not matched to a gene: 10. The length of the CDR3 is 15 residues. Germline values: CDR1 MNHEY, CDR2 SVGAGI.

The gene calls are TRBV6-5 and TRBJ1-2; 7 bases align to TRBD1. Germline V gene sequence: CDR1 MNHEY, CDR2 SVGAGI. This CDR3 contains 15 residues. V dropped 3 bases and J dropped 6; count of bases not matched to a gene: 10. The CDR3 DNA reads TGTGCCAGCAGTTATCGGACAGGTAGTTTAAATGGCTACACCTTC. As protein: CASSYRTGSLNGYTF.

The chain employs TRBV11-3 and TRBJ2-1, with D perhaps matching TRBD2 (5 bases). Trimming pared 2 bases from V and 1 base from J, leaving 12 bases between. This CDR3 spans 16 amino acids. From germline, CDR1 is SGHNT and CDR2 YENEEA. The CDR3 nucleotides are TGTGCCAGCAGCTTAAGAGCGGCCTATTCCTACAATGAGCAGTTCTTC. Its protein product is CASSLRAAYSYNEQFF. Variable domain in full (rest from reference TRBV11-3 and TRBJ2-1): EAGVVQSPRYKIIEKKQPVAFWCNPISGHNTLYWYLQNLGQGPELLIRYENEEAVDDSQLPKDRFSAERLKGVDSTLKIQPAELGDSAVYLCASSLRAAYSYNEQFFGPGTRLTVL.

The rearrangement uses TRBV10-2 and TRBJ2-1; 10 positions agree with TRBD2. This CDR3 spans 15 amino acids. The germline gives CDR1 WSHSY, CDR2 SAAADI. Unmatched junction bases numbered 4, after V lost 6 bases and J lost 2 bases. The CDR3 DNA reads TGCGCCAGCAGGCCTGGACTAGCGGCCTACAATGAGCAGTTCTTC. As protein: CASRPGLAAYNEQFF.